This entry is about one T cell receptor (beta chain). At least ten counts were recorded for this clone. There is no known antigen for this receptor. Base qualities are not provided; no much larger clone lies one nucleotide away. The sample is drawn from a study of beta chain features in type 1 diabetes listed by TCRdb under 2018. Background on the whole study: No differences in mean age, gender distribution, total cell number or subset yield were found between patients and healthy donors. The study compared TCRB repertoires of sorted circulating CD4+ T cell subsets between recently diagnosed type 1 diabetes patients and matched healthy donors. A total of approximately 100,000,000 sorted cells were examined across all samples, and the number of cells per subset was strongly correlated with RNA yield. Naive and central memory subsets were obtained from all 28 donors, but regulatory and stem cell-like memory subsets were isolated from only 8 patients and roughly eight healthy donors.

A single peripheral blood draw of 90 to 150 mL on average was collected from each donor into heparinised tubes. Using a panel that included CD45RO, CCR7, CD25, CD127, CD95 and CD27, naive, central memory, regulatory and stem cell-like memory CD4+ T cells were sorted on a BD FACSAria II. Every sorted population had a purity above 95%. PBMCs were separated immediately by Lymphoprep density gradient centrifugation and were stained directly, without being cultured. To minimize batch effects, samples were stained and sorted in pairs, one healthy donor with one patient per experiment. Results and caveats for the whole study, not just this receptor: Shorter templates might be favored by PCR, yet because patient and control samples were amplified and corrected together, any such skew would affect both groups equally. Type 1 diabetes patients showed a moderate but significant shortening of TCRB CDR3 length in all four CD4+ subsets. Fewer insertions and more nucleotide deletions at VDJ recombination sites were observed in patients with type 1 diabetes, implying thymic rearrangement abnormalities. Naive, central memory and regulatory TCRB repertoires appeared to be more similar among patients than among healthy donors. Only small numbers of individuals were included in the HLA sub-analyses, which left unresolved whether HLA type had any influence on TCRB rearrangement. Because cDNA rather than genomic DNA was sequenced, highly expressing activated cells could have been over-represented, although no difference in activation and CD3 levels was found between groups.

A distance of 4 bases separates the germline ends of V and J, which lose 8 bases and 6 bases respectively. Reading from cysteine to phenylalanine, the CDR3 counts 9 amino acids. Only CDR3 DNA remains: 27 bases, in frame from the first base. From the germline V gene, CDR1 is SNHLY and CDR2 is FYNNEI. The High Capacity cDNA Reverse Transcription Kit was used to reverse transcribe all of the isolated RNA, meaning that expressed TCRB transcripts were what got sequenced. Deep immunoSEQ sequencing was applied to naive, central memory and regulatory T cell samples, giving an average of about 3.57 million total reads per sample. After sorted cells were lysed in RLT buffer, RNA was extracted with DNase-treated RNeasy Micro or Mini kits, with the choice depending on cell number. To prevent cross-contamination, each cell subset was processed individually, whereas patient and healthy donor samples were processed jointly. The immunoSEQ multiplex PCR was used to amplify TCRB sequences from cDNA, yielding 87-bp fragments that span the CDR3 region. The amplicons were sequenced using the Illumina HiSeq platform. Turning to the authors' computational methods: Synthetic template baselines were used to correct PCR bias computationally, reads within Hamming distance 2 were collapsed together, and singletons that could not be merged were discarded. Reads were aligned to IMGT to assign V, D and J genes, CDR3 length, and insertions or deletions at six rearrangement sites. Within each subset, clonotype counts were normalized to sorted cell number, after which true diversity and Gini coefficients were computed with the tcR R package. The overlap coefficient, calculated on TCRB nucleotide sequences, was used to measure repertoire sharing. Not all clones reach the TCRdb copy of this immuneACCESS table, which keeps in-frame sequences only. Checked studies attribute under half of the gap to unresolved V genes and leave the rest unexplained. V and J calls plus clone size are reproduced from that table; the DNA served to infer D and trimming. The table for this sample lists 150,000 to 200,000 clones; roughly 9% of them were counted only once. The ten largest make up 0.7% of the sample.

The clonotype originates from a woman under 40 with type 1 diabetes. This chain joins TRBV2 to TRBJ2-5; a confident D gene designation cannot be given. Sequences were obtained from central memory CD4+ T cells from blood. The nucleotides are TGTGCCAGCGGGCAGACCCAGTACTTC. The translation is CASGQTQYF.